This TCR beta chain was captured by sequencing in a study of regulatory T cells in long-lasting Graves disease. Study-level information: Positive TSH receptor antibodies alongside over 5 years of antithyroid drugs were what marked Graves' disease as persistent.

This clonotype was found many times. Looked up from germline, CDR1 is DFQATT and CDR2 is SNEGSKA (reference sequence). The CDR3 is made up of 12 amino acids. The V end lost 4 bases, the J end lost 4 bases, and 10 bases lay between the germline ends. Library construction for TCR beta used iRepertoire HTBI primers and Arm-PCR of CDR3 regions. One entry per CDR3 protein results from TCRdb running MiXCR on the multiplex PCR reads. This table has 650,000 to 850,000 distinct CDR3 sequences, around 30% appearing once. The sample's time point: persistent/refractory GD, antithyroid drugs over 5 years with positive TRAb. From RNA extracted from PBMCs, the TCR library was made.

The chain employs TRBV20-1 and TRBJ1-2; unclear D gene. The specimen was peripheral blood mononuclear cells (PBMCs), collected when the disease was refractory, from a patient treated with antithyroid drugs. The clonotype comes from a female donor with Graves disease. CDR3 DNA sequence: TGCAGTGCTATAGGCCTCGGCTATGGCTACACCTTC. Its translation: CSAIGLGYGYTF.